This T cell receptor (beta chain) appears in the sequencing data of a study of human T cells and chemical hapten exposure. Study-wide results and caveats: The number of TCRs above 1 in 1000 frequency did not change after DPC sensitization.

Unfractionated whole blood yielded the extracted total RNA. The CDR3 has 12 amino acids. Germline V CDR1 and CDR2: MNHEY, SVGEGT. The V end was cut by 4 bases, the J end by 7 bases, with 8 bases between. For the library, individual cDNA molecules each received unique molecular identifiers. TCRdb reanalysed the 5' RACE reads using MiXCR and keeps one entry per CDR3 protein. The sample lists 80,000 or so distinct CDR3 sequences, 15% to 20% occurring once. There are a few counts of this clonotype. The antigen is not known. The chain joins TRBV6-2 or TRBV6-3 to TRBJ2-1; maybe TRBD2 (6 bases). The receptor was isolated from a female donor in good health. The chain's CDR3 is CASSSRENEQFF. The CDR3 DNA is TGTGCCAGCAGTTCCCGGGAGAATGAGCAGTTCTTC.